This entry lists 27 T cell receptor beta chains sequenced from one sample in a study of T cell repertoires and HLA-DP antigens. Their recognized antigens are unknown. The protocol was immunoSEQ multiplex PCR, while the TCRdb copy is restricted to in-frame clones and leaves out a portion. The repertoire consists of about 89,000 clones, with approximately 86% occurring once and the leading ten covering approximately 1.5%. Sequences were obtained from CD4+ T cells from PBMCs. Source of these receptors: a man in his forties or fifties in good health and CMV-seronegative.

This chain links TRBV5-1 with TRBJ2-5, with 9 bases aligning to TRBD2. Trimming took 4 bases from V and 0 from J; bases not matched to a gene: 1. Germline V lookup: CDR1 SGHRS, CDR2 YFSETQ. The CDR3 consists of 14 residues. The CDR3 loop reads CASSLAGYQETQYF. The DNA of the CDR3 is TGCGCCAGCAGCCTAGCGGGATACCAAGAGACCCAGTACTTC.

The chain uses TRBV5-1 and TRBJ2-7, with D uncertain. From germline, CDR1 is SGHRS and CDR2 YFSETQ. V was cut by 4 bases and J by 0 bases, with 17 bases left in between. The CDR3 contains 16 residues. The CDR3 DNA is TGCGCCAGCAGCCGCGTGGTGGCGGAGAGCTCCTACGAGCAGTACTTC. This translates into CASSRVVAESSYEQYF.

The rearrangement joins TRBV10-3 to TRBJ2-7; D not certain. Looked up from germline, CDR1 is ENHRY and CDR2 is SYGVKD. Trimming took 0 bases from V and 6 from J, leaving 12 bases between them. The CDR3 is 14 residues long. The CDR3 DNA sequence: TGTGCCATCAGTGAGTCAAAAGGGAATAGCGAGCAGTACTTC. Its protein is CAISESKGNSEQYF.

This clone was detected once. The chain employs TRBV11-1 and TRBJ2-1; the match to TRBD2 covers 7 bases. CDR3 length: 15 residues. After removal of 1 base from V and 9 bases from J, the junction contained 9 bases not matched to a gene. Germline CDR1 is SGHAT and CDR2 is FQDESV (reference sequence). The CDR3, as DNA: TGTGCCAGCAGCTTAGAGGGCGGGAGAGTGACTGAGCAGTTCTTC. Protein sequence: CASSLEGGRVTEQFF.

The chain employs TRBV28 and TRBJ2-7; D tentatively fits TRBD1 or TRBD2 (6 bases each). This CDR3 has 13 residues. The V and J ends lost 3 bases and 7 bases respectively, with 13 bases between them. Germline CDR1 is MDHEN and CDR2 is SYDVKM. CDR3 region: CASSLGGAGEQYF. The DNA for the CDR3 is TGTGCCAGCAGTTTGGGGGGCGCGGGAGAGCAGTACTTC.

The chain is built from TRBV7-2 and TRBJ2-1; 10 bases agree with TRBD2. CDR3 size: 15 residues. CDR1 and CDR2 from the germline V gene are SGHTA and FQGNSA. Losses at the gene ends were 3 bases for V and 3 bases for J; bases not matched to a gene: 2. The CDR3 sequence is CASSFTSGNYNEQFF. CDR3 nucleotide sequence: TGTGCCAGCAGCTTCACTAGCGGGAACTACAATGAGCAGTTCTTC.

The table lists this clone with a count of one. The gene calls are TRBV5-1 and TRBJ1-2; 10 bases map to TRBD1. The CDR3 has 15 amino acids. With V trimmed by 0 bases and J by 6 bases, 5 bases remained unmatched. Germline CDR1 is SGHRS and CDR2 is YFSETQ. CDR3 protein: CASSLAGDRGNGYTF. Here the CDR3 DNA reads TGCGCCAGCAGCTTGGCCGGGGACAGGGGCAATGGCTACACCTTC.

This clone showed up just once. The CDR3 loop is CASSLAGGAEAFF. The CDR3 DNA is TGCGCCAGCAGCTTGGCGGGCGGCGCTGAAGCTTTCTTT. This chain links TRBV5-1 with TRBJ1-1; D call uncertain. Trimming removed 0 bases from V and 6 bases from J, with 9 bases in between. This CDR3 is 13 amino acids long. Germline V gene sequence: CDR1 SGHRS, CDR2 YFSETQ.

V and J are TRBV6-6 and TRBJ2-1; D might be TRBD1 (5 bases). Germline CDR1 reads MNHNY; CDR2 reads SVGAGI (reference sequence). Trimming removed 4 bases at V and 6 bases at J, with 13 bases between. The CDR3 has 14 residues. CDR3 sequence reads: CASSFYSQGNEQFF. CDR3 DNA sequence: TGTGCCAGCAGTTTTTACTCTCAGGGCAATGAGCAGTTCTTC.

The rearrangement joins TRBV11-2 to TRBJ2-3; TRBD2 is a possible D gene (5 bases). Trimming stripped 8 bases from V and 3 bases from J, with 15 bases between. This CDR3 contains 14 residues. Germline V gene lookup returns CDR1 SGHAT and CDR2 FQNNGV. CDR3 bases: TGTGCCAGCCGAGAGCGGTTGGGGACAGATACGCAGTATTTT. It codes for CASRERLGTDTQYF.

The rearrangement links TRBV19 to TRBJ2-3, with TRBD2 matching over 10 bases. CDR3 length equals 16 residues. From germline, CDR1 is LNHDA and CDR2 SQIVND (reference sequence). J gave up 6 bases and V 5 bases, and 11 bases lay outside the gene matches. The CDR3 region is CASSPLAGASGDTQYF. DNA for the CDR3: TGTGCCAGTAGTCCCCTAGCGGGAGCATCAGGGGATACGCAGTATTTT.

Only one count was recorded for this clone. The chain recombines TRBV7-6 with TRBJ2-1; D is unclear. V dropped 3 bases and J dropped 8 bases, with 5 bases sitting between them. This CDR3 has 11 amino acids. Germline V CDR1 and CDR2: SGHVS, FNYEAQ. The CDR3 nucleotides are TGTGCCAGCAGCTTGGACCATGAGCAGTTCTTC. Translation gives CASSLDHEQFF.

CDR3 nucleotide sequence: TGTGCCAGCAGCTTGGCGGGAGCGAAAACAGATACGCAGTATTTT. Translating it yields CASSLAGAKTDTQYF. The chain combines TRBV7-9 with TRBJ2-3; 7 bases align to TRBD2. Germline CDR1 reads SEHNR; CDR2 reads FQNEAQ (reference sequence). This CDR3 has 15 residues. J gave up 3 bases and V 3 bases, and 6 bases lay outside the gene matches.

The CDR3 nucleotides read TGCGCCAGCAGCTTCGGTGACACTGAAGCTTTCTTT. Translation gives CASSFGDTEAFF. The chain carries TRBV5-1 and TRBJ1-1; no clear D. There are 12 residues in the CDR3. CDR1 and CDR2 (germline): SGHRS, YFSETQ. Trimming took off 2 bases at V and 3 bases at J, with 5 bases between the two ends.

The CDR3 is CASSLRTDNTEAFF. CDR3 coding DNA: TGTGCCAGCTCGCTTAGGACGGATAACACTGAAGCTTTCTTT. The chain has TRBV18 and TRBJ1-1; no clear D. This CDR3 comprises 14 residues. Germline V gene sequence: CDR1 KGHSH, CDR2 LQKENI. V was shortened by 6 bases and J by 2 bases, with 13 bases between the two germline ends.

This clone was counted only a few times. The chain combines TRBV5-1 with TRBJ2-3; D possibly corresponds to TRBD2 (6 bases). The germline V gene encodes CDR1 SGHRS and CDR2 YFSETQ. Trimming removed 0 bases at V and 0 bases at J, with 11 bases between. The CDR3 totals 16 residues. The CDR3 protein is CASSLDGSGSTDTQYF. CDR3 nucleotide sequence: TGCGCCAGCAGCTTGGATGGTAGCGGTAGCACAGATACGCAGTATTTT.

The chain uses TRBV13 and TRBJ2-3; a possible D gene is TRBD1 (6 bases). V was pared by 6 bases and J by 4 bases, with 20 bases between. Germline-derived CDR1 and CDR2 are PRHDT and FYEKMQ (reference sequence). This CDR3 has 16 amino acids. The CDR3 is CASRKTKKGGADTQYF. The CDR3 nucleotides are TGTGCCAGCAGAAAAACGAAAAAAGGGGGTGCAGATACGCAGTATTTT.

The chain links TRBV9 to TRBJ1-6, with D possibly TRBD1 on 6 matching bases. The length of the CDR3 is 17 residues. Between the trimmed V and J ends, which lost 4 bases and 5 bases, there was a span of 19 bases. Germline CDR1 and CDR2: SGDLS and YYNGEE. As DNA, the CDR3 is TGTGCCAGCAGCTCCCATTCCAGGGGTATCCATAATTCACCCCTCCACTTT. This translates into CASSSHSRGIHNSPLHF.

The V gene is TRBV7-6, the J gene TRBJ2-1; D is possibly TRBD2 (6 bases). Germline-derived CDR1 and CDR2 are SGHVS and FNYEAQ. This CDR3 has 12 residues. The V gene lost 5 bases and the J gene lost 9 bases, with 11 bases spanning the gap. The CDR3 protein is CASSAGQGEQFF. CDR3 bases: TGTGCCAGCAGCGCGGGGCAGGGTGAGCAGTTCTTC.

V is TRBV7-9 and J is TRBJ1-4, with 7 bases lining up with TRBD1. CDR3 size: 14 residues. With V trimmed by 10 bases and J by 5 bases, 10 bases remained unmatched. Germline CDR1 is SEHNR and CDR2 is FQNEAQ (reference sequence). The CDR3 DNA reads TGTGCCACCCTCCAGGGGGGCGGGAATGAAAAACTGTTTTTT. As protein: CATLQGGGNEKLFF.

The chain couples TRBV10-3 to TRBJ2-1; D tentatively fits TRBD1 or TRBD2 (6 bases each). Trimming shortened V by 10 bases and J by 7 bases, and 14 bases separated the two germline ends. The CDR3 totals 12 residues. Germline-derived CDR1 and CDR2 are ENHRY and SYGVKD. This chain's CDR3 is CASGTLVNEQFF. Written as DNA, the CDR3 is TGTGCCAGCGGGACACTGGTTAATGAGCAGTTCTTC.

The chain uses TRBV5-1 and TRBJ2-7; 10 bases are shared with TRBD2. The CDR3 has 14 amino acids. Germline assignment: CDR1 SGHRS and CDR2 YFSETQ. After removal of 4 bases from V and 3 bases from J, the junction contained 4 bases not matched to a gene. CDR3 in amino acids: CASSPSGRSYEQYF. CDR3 DNA: TGCGCCAGCAGCCCTAGCGGGAGAAGCTACGAGCAGTACTTC. Filled out from reference TRBV5-1 and TRBJ2-7, the complete variable domain reads KAGVTQTPRYLIKTRGQQVTLSCSPISGHRSVSWYQQTPGQGLQFLFEYFSETQRNKGNFPGRFSGRQFSNSRSEMNVSTLELGDSALYLCASSPSGRSYEQYFGPGTRLTVT.

This clone was seen more than once but under ten times. The V call is TRBV9, the J call TRBJ2-1; 9 nucleotides align to TRBD2. V gave up 4 bases and J gave up 0 bases; unmatched junction bases: 5. This CDR3 contains 16 residues. In germline, CDR1 is SGDLS, CDR2 YYNGEE. The CDR3 sequence: CASSPLAGYSYNEQFF. The DNA for the CDR3 is TGTGCCAGCAGCCCGCTAGCGGGGTACTCCTACAATGAGCAGTTCTTC.

The chain is built from TRBV28 and TRBJ2-1, with 16 bases identical to TRBD2. Trimming took 6 bases from V and 13 from J; bases not matched to a gene: 9. Germline V gene lookup returns CDR1 MDHEN and CDR2 SYDVKM. This CDR3 has 15 amino acids. DNA of the CDR3: TGTGCCAGCAGCCCGGGACTAGCGGGGGGGCTTACACAGTTCTTC. It codes for CASSPGLAGGLTQFF.

The CDR3 nucleotides are TGTGCCAGCAGCTCCGATCGAGGGTGGAGCGCCCAAGAGACCCAGTACTTC. Amino acid sequence: CASSSDRGWSAQETQYF. V gene TRBV7-6 combines with J gene TRBJ2-5; tentative D call: TRBD2 (5 bases). Looked up from germline, CDR1 is SGHVS and CDR2 is FNYEAQ. Trimming removed 4 bases at V and 1 base at J, with 19 bases between. This CDR3 contains 17 residues.

This chain links TRBV5-1 with TRBJ2-2; possibly TRBD1 for D (5 bases). V gave up 0 bases and J gave up 14 bases, with 17 bases separating them. The CDR3 contains 14 residues. CDR1 is SGHRS and CDR2 is YFSETQ in the germline V gene. As DNA, the CDR3 is TGCGCCAGCAGCTTGGCCGGTTCTACAGGAGAACTGTTTTTT. Its translation is CASSLAGSTGELFF. Supplemented by reference TRBV5-1 and TRBJ2-2, the full variable domain reads KAGVTQTPRYLIKTRGQQVTLSCSPISGHRSVSWYQQTPGQGLQFLFEYFSETQRNKGNFPGRFSGRQFSNSRSEMNVSTLELGDSALYLCASSLAGSTGELFFGEGSRLTVL.

The chain recombines TRBV6-5 with TRBJ2-2, with TRBD1 matching 7 bases. Germline CDR1 and CDR2: MNHEY and SVGAGI. The trim removed 6 bases at V and 3 bases at J, leaving 7 bases unmatched. CDR3 length: 15 amino acids. CDR3 residues: CASRIDRADTGELFF. In DNA, the CDR3 is TGTGCCAGCAGAATCGACAGGGCTGACACCGGGGAGCTGTTTTTT.